In this sample, the clone carrying this T cell receptor beta chain turned up a few times. This specimen belongs to a study of blood T cell repertoires in COVID-19. Study-level background: PBMCs, B-cell-depleted T cells, or T cells were the source of the cDNA or gDNA that made up the material.

There are 15 residues in the CDR3. V dropped 0 bases and J dropped 8 bases, with 17 bases sitting between them. The germline V gene encodes CDR1 SGHRS and CDR2 YFSETQ. The data were produced by immunoSEQ multiplex PCR, yet TCRdb's version contains in-frame clones alone and is incomplete. The sample yields approximately 300,000 clones, roughly nine tenths seen once. The sequenced sample was peripheral blood. V and J are TRBV5-1 and TRBJ1-1, with unresolved D. The clonotype comes from a woman aged 45-65 years who had recovered from COVID-19. In nucleotides, the CDR3 is TGCGCCAGCAGCTTGGGGCCAGCGGATGCCGGGGAAGCTTTCTTT. This sequence encodes CASSLGPADAGEAFF.